These T cell receptor beta chains were read from a single sample in a study of blood T cell repertoires in COVID-19. Libraries were prepared by immunoSEQ multiplex PCR; TCRdb keeps only in-frame clonotypes and omits some of them. The sample shows around 76,000 clones, roughly 84% of them seen only once. The sequencing input was peripheral blood. The receptor set was obtained from a man aged 25 to 45 with COVID-19, enrolled during active disease. CDR3s include the opening cysteine and the closing phenylalanine or tryptophan.

V,J,CDR3
TRBV29-1,TRBJ1-2,CSVGSGDNYGYTF
TRBV5-4,TRBJ1-6,CASSSDSRSYNSPLHF
TRBV14,TRBJ2-3,CASSQLTSMRDTQYF
TRBV30,TRBJ1-5,CAWSPGQGARQPQHF
TRBV6-2/TRBV6-3,TRBJ2-1,CASSPSSLAGRVF
TRBV9,TRBJ2-7,CASSPVAGSSYEQYF
TRBV12-3/TRBV12-4,TRBJ1-1,CASSFADYTEAFF
TRBV7-2,TRBJ2-1,CASSQGLYNEQFF
TRBV29-1,TRBJ2-1,CSAVPADRPFEQFF
TRBV5-6,TRBJ1-2,CASSLEEGGYTF
TRBV5-4,TRBJ2-1,CASSTGTSGRDGEQFF
TRBV28,TRBJ1-5,CASSLPTGKVQPQHF
TRBV7-9,TRBJ2-3,CASSRTRDRGTDTQYF
TRBV25-1,TRBJ1-2,CASSRTVGYGYTF
TRBV5-4,TRBJ2-2,CASSRQGIGTGELFF
TRBV9,TRBJ1-6,CASSVASHVQGEGAPLHF
TRBV6-6,TRBJ2-1,CASSYVSGGEQFF
TRBV6-5,TRBJ2-2,CAATRMGGEGEELFF
TRBV6-2/TRBV6-3,TRBJ2-7,CASSYSGGGSYEQYF
TRBV29-1,TRBJ2-5,CSVDRGSGRETQYF
TRBV4-1,TRBJ1-6,CASSQTTGDPGLHF
TRBV27,TRBJ1-2,CASSSLGAGYGYTF
TRBV30,TRBJ1-6,CAWSVFGRSDSPLHF
TRBV2,TRBJ2-2,CASSKQGPNTGELFF
TRBV2,TRBJ2-3,CASGSSGTSGRGTDTQYF
TRBV2,TRBJ2-7,CASSGGLVGPGGEQYF
TRBV28,TRBJ2-3,CASTRTQFRGRRRTDTQYF
TRBV7-8,TRBJ1-2,CASSSRDSIYGYTF